This T cell receptor (beta chain) was sequenced during a study of ipilimumab plus nivolumab after autologous stem cell transplantation. Libraries were prepared by immunoSEQ multiplex PCR; TCRdb keeps only in-frame clonotypes and omits some of them. Among about 15,000 clones listed, around four fifths were seen once. Deletions cut 7 bases from V and 0 bases from J, with 17 bases between. The CDR3 loop spans 16 amino acids. Germline-derived CDR1 and CDR2 are SGHNT and YYREEE (reference sequence). This sample comprised PBMCs, obtained in a trial of ipilimumab plus nivolumab as post-transplant consolidation. The chain recombines TRBV5-4 with TRBJ2-1, with D perhaps TRBD2 (7 bases). The sequence was collected from a male donor with diffuse large B-cell lymphoma. The CDR3 region has the DNA TGTGCCAGCGGTTCTGGGGGGGCGAGCTCCTACAATGAGCAGTTCTTC. The encoded protein is CASGSGGASSYNEQFF.